The present T cell receptor (beta chain) was sequenced within a study of cytomegalovirus exposure and HLA in healthy donors. Amplification used 60 Vbeta primers and 13 Jbeta primers. Method: immunoSEQ multiplex PCR; TCRdb's copy keeps in-frame clones and lacks some. The sample has around 100,000 clones; about four fifths are singletons. The CDR3 spans 16 residues. V gave up 0 bases and J gave up 0 bases, with 10 bases separating them. Looked up from germline, CDR1 is SGHRS and CDR2 is YFSETQ. The chain joins TRBV5-1 to TRBJ1-3; maybe TRBD1 (6 bases). The source of this sequence is a man aged 25 to 40 in good health and CMV-seropositive. Specimen: PBMCs. The CDR3 DNA sequence: TGCGCCAGCAGCTTGGTCGGGACACTCTCTGGAAACACCATATATTTT. Residues: CASSLVGTLSGNTIYF.